The sequence of this TCR beta chain was determined in a study of shared clonotypes between healthy human individuals. At the level of the study: There were three CD4 naive, three CD4 memory, two CD8 naive and one CD8 memory plates per donor.

A word on this clone: The antigen remains unidentified.

Study-wide results and limits: Around 5.4% of naive CD4 clonotypes were common to several donors.

Data came from immunoSEQ multiplex PCR; TCRdb stores just in-frame clones and leaves some out. The sample has 2,100,000 or so clones, about 94% seen once. Researchers partitioned CD4+ cells into CD45RA+ naive and CD45RA-negative memory subsets. The CDR3 covers 14 residues. CDR1 GTSNPN and CDR2 SVGIG come from the germline V gene (reference sequence). V shed 5 bases and J shed 4 bases, with 18 bases lying between them. The clonotype originates from a young man in good health. The chain recombines TRBV30 with TRBJ2-7, with D maybe TRBD1 (6 bases). Sequenced: naive CD4+ T cells sorted from blood. Indicated subset: CD45RA+ positively selected. Here the CDR3 DNA reads TGTGCCTGGGGCCGGGTCAACAGGGTGTACGAGCAGTACTTC. Its translation is CAWGRVNRVYEQYF.